The following is a T cell receptor beta chain sequence with its context. Other DNA sequences of this sample code for an identical CDR3. The sample belongs to a study of blood T cell repertoires in COVID-19. The wider study: Acute and convalescent COVID-19 specimens originated in the United States, Italy and Spain. T cells, B-cell-depleted T cells, or PBMCs provided the cDNA or gDNA that served as material.

Profiling relied on immunoSEQ multiplex PCR, and the TCRdb table lists in-frame clones only, not all of them. The repertoire holds 410,000 or so clones, 75% to 90% seen once, with roughly 1.6% in the top ten. This CDR3 contains 14 residues. After removal of 6 bases from V and 5 bases from J, the junction contained 4 bases not matched to a gene. Germline values: CDR1 MDHEN, CDR2 SYDVKM. The source material was peripheral blood. The TCR comes from a woman in her thirties or forties with COVID-19, enrolled during active disease. The chain recombines TRBV28 with TRBJ1-4; 9 bases line up with TRBD1. In DNA form, the CDR3 reads TGTGCCAGCAGGTCCGGGACAGGGAATGAAAAACTGTTTTTT. Translating gives CASRSGTGNEKLFF.